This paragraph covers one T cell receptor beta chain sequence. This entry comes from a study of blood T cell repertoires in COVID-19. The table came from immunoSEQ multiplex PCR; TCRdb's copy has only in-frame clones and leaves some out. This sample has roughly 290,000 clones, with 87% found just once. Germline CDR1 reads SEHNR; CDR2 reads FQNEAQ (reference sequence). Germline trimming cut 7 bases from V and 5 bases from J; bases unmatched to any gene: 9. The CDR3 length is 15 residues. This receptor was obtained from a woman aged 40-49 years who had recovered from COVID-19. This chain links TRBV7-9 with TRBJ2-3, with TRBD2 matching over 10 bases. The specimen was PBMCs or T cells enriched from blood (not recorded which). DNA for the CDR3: TGTGCCAGCATCCCGAGCGGGAGGGGGGGAGATACGCAGTATTTT. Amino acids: CASIPSGRGGDTQYF.